This entry lists 18 T cell receptor beta chains sequenced from one sample in a study of T cells in Graves' hyperthyroidism and ophthalmopathy. Amplified regions were TCR beta CDR3 sequences from RNA transcripts. TCR CDR3 regions were first amplified by RT-PCR with HTBI primers. TCRdb used MiXCR to reprocess the multiplex PCR reads, holding one entry per CDR3 protein. Here the sample spans under 400,000 distinct CDR3 sequences, 20% to 25% being singletons. The sequencing input was blood. The receptor source for this set is a man between 45 and 60 years old with Graves' hyperthyroidism.

This clonotype has a handful of counts. V gene TRBV12-3 or TRBV12-4 combines with J gene TRBJ2-2; D gene ambiguous. This CDR3 region has 13 residues. V lost 4 bases to trimming and J lost 5 bases, with 8 bases between them. The CDR3 sequence: CASSSEKTGELFF. CDR3 bases: TGTGCCAGCAGTTCTGAGAAGACCGGGGAGCTGTTTTTT.

This clonotype was seen more than once but under ten times. This chain joins TRBV11-2 and TRBJ1-1, with D unclear. The CDR3 is 14 residues long. Trimming shortened V by 5 bases and J by 1 base, and 11 bases separated the two germline ends. Germline CDR1 reads SGHAT; CDR2 reads FQNNGV. The CDR3: CASSPGWTNTEAFF. The CDR3 DNA follows: TGTGCCAGCAGCCCGGGGTGGACGAACACTGAAGCTTTCTTT.

Ten or more counts support this clonotype. The J gene is TRBJ1-5, the V gene TRBV3-1; maybe TRBD1 (5 bases). This CDR3 is 12 amino acids long. Germline lookup yields CDR1 LGHDT and CDR2 YNNKEL (reference sequence). V lost 3 bases to trimming and J lost 7 bases, with 7 bases between them. The CDR3 here is CASSHGGQPQHF. The CDR3 DNA reads as TGTGCCAGCAGCCATGGGGGACAGCCCCAGCATTTT.

The count of this clonotype is one. The chain uses TRBV27 and TRBJ1-6, with 7 positions matching TRBD1. The J segment lost 8 bases and the V segment lost 8 bases, leaving 9 bases of the junction unmatched. CDR1 is MNHEY, CDR2 SMNVEV, per germline (reference sequence). This CDR3 has 14 residues. In DNA form, the CDR3 reads TGTGCCAGCCGAAGGGAAGGGGGCGATTCACCCCTCCACTTT. Translated: CASRREGGDSPLHF.

The chain couples TRBV19 to TRBJ2-2; tentatively, D is TRBD2 (6 bases). V lost 6 bases, J lost 2 bases, and 16 bases lay in between. The CDR3 spans 16 residues. In germline, CDR1 is LNHDA, CDR2 SQIVND (reference sequence). This chain's CDR3 is CASSTAGTLNTGELFF. In DNA form, the CDR3 reads TGTGCCAGTAGCACTGCCGGGACTCTTAACACCGGGGAGCTGTTTTTT.

This clonotype was observed at least ten times. The rearrangement uses TRBV12-3 or TRBV12-4 and TRBJ1-1, with D perhaps TRBD1 (6 bases). CDR3 size: 14 residues. The V end was cut by 2 bases, the J end by 3 bases, with 10 bases between. CDR3 in DNA: TGTGCCAGCAGTTTAACAGGGCGAGACACTGAAGCTTTCTTT. This sequence encodes CASSLTGRDTEAFF.

This chain uses TRBV3-1 with TRBJ1-2; no definite D call. V lost 3 bases and J 6 bases, leaving 5 bases between the germline ends. The CDR3 runs 11 residues. CDR1 LGHDT and CDR2 YNNKEL come from the germline V gene (reference sequence). The CDR3 spells CASSQEDGYTF. The CDR3 nucleotides are TGTGCCAGCAGCCAGGAGGATGGCTACACCTTC.

The gene calls are TRBV19 and TRBJ2-1; 10 bases line up with TRBD2. V lost 3 bases to trimming and J lost 10 bases; unmatched junction nucleotides: 6. Per the germline V gene, CDR1 is LNHDA and CDR2 is SQIVND (reference sequence). This CDR3 comprises 14 residues. CDR3 nucleotide sequence: TGTGCCAGTAGTATGTTAGCGGGAGGAGGAGAGCAGTTCTTC. Translating gives CASSMLAGGGEQFF. Full variable domain (rest looked up from reference TRBV19 and TRBJ2-1): DGGITQSPKYLFRKEGQNVTLSCEQNLNHDAMYWYRQDPGQGLRLIYYSQIVNDFQKGDIAEGYSVSREKKESFPLTVTSAQKNPTAFYLCASSMLAGGGEQFFGPGTRLTVL.

In this sample, this clonotype turned up a few times. J is TRBJ1-2 and V is TRBV6-5; D possibly corresponds to TRBD1 (5 bases). The CDR3 loop spans 16 amino acids. CDR1 and CDR2 (germline): MNHEY, SVGAGI. V was pared by 4 bases and J by 3 bases, with 18 bases between. The CDR3 loop is CASSSLTAGFHYGYTF. For the CDR3, the DNA is TGTGCCAGCAGTTCTCTTACCGCAGGGTTCCACTATGGCTACACCTTC.

The rearrangement joins TRBV20-1 to TRBJ1-2; no firm D call. Trimming pared 1 base from V and 5 bases from J, leaving 14 bases between. This CDR3 has 14 residues. Germline values: CDR1 DFQATT, CDR2 SNEGSKA (reference sequence). CDR3 nucleotides: TGCAGTGCTAGAGTCAGCTCATCTCCATATGGCTACACCTTC. This sequence encodes CSARVSSSPYGYTF.

The chain joins TRBV3-1 to TRBJ2-1; TRBD2 matches 12 bases. Germline CDR1 and CDR2: LGHDT and YNNKEL (reference sequence). V lost 4 bases to trimming and J lost 0 bases; unmatched junction nucleotides: 13. This CDR3 region has 20 residues. The CDR3 region is CASSPRTSGISSSSYNEQFF. Written as DNA, the CDR3 is TGTGCCAGCAGCCCACGGACTAGCGGGATAAGTTCGAGCTCCTACAATGAGCAGTTCTTC.

The sample holds many counts of this clonotype. The CDR3 region has the DNA TGTGCCAGCAGGCCCGGCGGGAGGGGGCACGAGCAGTACTTC. Translation: CASRPGGRGHEQYF. V gene TRBV12-3 or TRBV12-4 combines with J gene TRBJ2-7, with 9 bases fitting TRBD2. The CDR3 totals 14 residues. The ends lost 6 bases at V and 5 bases at J; junction bases unmatched: 8.

The chain has TRBV24-1 and TRBJ1-2; no clear D gene. Germline-derived CDR1 and CDR2 are KGHDR and SFDVKD. V lost 0 bases and J 7 bases, leaving 5 bases between the germline ends. The CDR3 totals 12 residues. The CDR3 sequence is CATSDLKSGYTF. The CDR3 DNA sequence: TGTGCCACCAGTGATTTGAAGAGTGGCTACACCTTC.

The table lists this clonotype with many counts. The chain uses TRBV7-3 and TRBJ2-5; no clear D. Germline assignment: CDR1 SGHTA and CDR2 FQGTGA. Deletions cut 1 base from V and 5 bases from J, with 14 bases between. This CDR3 has 15 amino acids. In nucleotides, the CDR3 is TGTGCCAGCAGCTTAATAGTCGGGCGGAAGGAGACCCAGTACTTC. Its translation: CASSLIVGRKETQYF.

This clonotype was picked up a small number of times. The genes are TRBV2 and TRBJ1-4, with unresolved D. The CDR3 loop spans 13 amino acids. V lost 6 bases to trimming and J lost 8 bases, with 13 bases between them. CDR1 and CDR2 from the germline V gene are SNHLY and FYNNEI. The CDR3 bases are TGTGCCAGCAGATATAGAGGCAACGAAAAACTGTTTTTT. Protein: CASRYRGNEKLFF.

This clonotype has a handful of counts. This rearrangement joins TRBV15 to TRBJ2-5; 14 bases are shared with TRBD2. Germline loops: CDR1 LNHNV, CDR2 YYDKDF (reference sequence). The trim removed 4 bases at V and 2 bases at J, leaving 3 bases unmatched. The CDR3 has 16 amino acids. In DNA form, the CDR3 reads TGTGCCACCAGCACTCGGACTAGCGGGAGGCAAGAGACCCAGTACTTC. Translation: CATSTRTSGRQETQYF. Full variable domain (remainder filled in from reference TRBV15 and TRBJ2-5): DAMVIQNPRYQVTQFGKPVTLSCSQTLNHNVMYWYQQKSSQAPKLLFHYYDKDFNNEADTPDNFQSRRPNTSFCFLDIRSPGLGDTAMYLCATSTRTSGRQETQYFGPGTRLLVL.

This chain connects TRBV20-1 to TRBJ1-5, with D possibly TRBD1 on 5 matching bases. Germline-derived CDR1 and CDR2 are DFQATT and SNEGSKA (reference sequence). V gave up 6 bases and J gave up 0 bases, with 12 bases separating them. The CDR3 is 14 residues long. The CDR3 here is CSANRGNSNQPQHF. The CDR3 DNA is TGCAGTGCCAATAGGGGAAATAGCAATCAGCCCCAGCATTTT.

The rearrangement links TRBV18 to TRBJ1-6; D gene uncertain. CDR3 length: 17 residues. The V and J ends lost 3 bases and 0 bases respectively, with 12 bases between them. Germline CDR1 reads KGHSH; CDR2 reads LQKENI. The CDR3 region is CASSPMGPSSYNSPLHF. The CDR3 bases are TGTGCCAGCTCACCGATGGGTCCCAGCTCCTATAATTCACCCCTCCACTTT. The variable domain in full, with the rest retrieved from reference TRBV18 and TRBJ1-6, is NAGVMQNPRHLVRRRGQEARLRCSPMKGHSHVYWYRQLPEEGLKFMVYLQKENIIDESGMPKERFSAEFPKEGPSILRIQQVVRGDSAAYFCASSPMGPSSYNSPLHFGNGTRLTVT.